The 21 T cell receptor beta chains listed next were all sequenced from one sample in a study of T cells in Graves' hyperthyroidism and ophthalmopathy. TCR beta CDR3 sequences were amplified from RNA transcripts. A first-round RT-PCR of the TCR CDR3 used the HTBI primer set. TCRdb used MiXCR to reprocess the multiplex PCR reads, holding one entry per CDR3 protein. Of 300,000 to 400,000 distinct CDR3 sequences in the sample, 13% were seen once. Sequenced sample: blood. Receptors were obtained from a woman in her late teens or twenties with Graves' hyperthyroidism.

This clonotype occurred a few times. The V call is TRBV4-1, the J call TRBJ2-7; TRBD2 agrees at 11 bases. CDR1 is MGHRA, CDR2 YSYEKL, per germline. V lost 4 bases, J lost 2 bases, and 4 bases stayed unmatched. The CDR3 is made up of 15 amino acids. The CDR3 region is CASSPGLAATYEQYF. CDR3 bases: TGCGCCAGCAGCCCGGGACTAGCGGCGACCTACGAGCAGTACTTC.

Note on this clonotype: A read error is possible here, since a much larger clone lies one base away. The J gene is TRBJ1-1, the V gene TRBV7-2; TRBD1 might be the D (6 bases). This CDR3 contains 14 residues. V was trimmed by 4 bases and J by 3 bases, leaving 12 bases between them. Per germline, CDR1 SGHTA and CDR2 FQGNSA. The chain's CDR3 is CASSSWDTDTEAFF. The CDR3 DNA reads TGTGCCAGCAGCTCCTGGGACACCGACACTGAAGCTTTCTTT.

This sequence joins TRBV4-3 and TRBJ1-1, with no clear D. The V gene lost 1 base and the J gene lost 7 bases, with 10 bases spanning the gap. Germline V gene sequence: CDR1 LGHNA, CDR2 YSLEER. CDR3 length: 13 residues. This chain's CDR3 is CASSQVTTDEAFF. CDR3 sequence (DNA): TGCGCCAGCAGCCAAGTAACAACAGATGAAGCTTTCTTT.

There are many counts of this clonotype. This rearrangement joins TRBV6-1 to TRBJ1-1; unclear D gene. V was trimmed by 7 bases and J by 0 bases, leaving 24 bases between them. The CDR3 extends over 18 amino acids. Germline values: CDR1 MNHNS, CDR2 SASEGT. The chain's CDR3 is CASTVNPERPKVNTEAFF. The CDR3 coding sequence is TGTGCCAGCACCGTTAACCCCGAGAGGCCCAAGGTGAACACTGAAGCTTTCTTT.

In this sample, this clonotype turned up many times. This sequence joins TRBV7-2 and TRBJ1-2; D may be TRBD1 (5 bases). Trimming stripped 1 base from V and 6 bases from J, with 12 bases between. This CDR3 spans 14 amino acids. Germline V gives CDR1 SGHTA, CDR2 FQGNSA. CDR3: CASSLELGVNGYTF. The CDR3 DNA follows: TGTGCCAGCAGCTTAGAGCTGGGGGTGAATGGCTACACCTTC. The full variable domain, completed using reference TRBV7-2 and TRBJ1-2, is GAGVSQSPSNKVTEKGKDVELRCDPISGHTALYWYRQSLGQGLEFLIYFQGNSAPDKSGLPSDRFSAERTGGSVSTLTIQRTQQEDSAVYLCASSLELGVNGYTFGSGTRLTVV.

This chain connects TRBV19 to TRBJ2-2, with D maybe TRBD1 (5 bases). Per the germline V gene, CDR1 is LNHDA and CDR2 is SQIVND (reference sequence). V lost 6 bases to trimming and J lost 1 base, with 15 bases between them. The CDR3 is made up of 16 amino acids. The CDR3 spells CASRRPGQENTGELFF. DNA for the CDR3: TGTGCCAGTAGGCGCCCAGGGCAGGAGAACACCGGGGAGCTGTTTTTT.

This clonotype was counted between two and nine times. The CDR3 DNA is TGCGCCAGCAGCCAACCGACAGAGTATGGCTACACCTTC. Amino acids: CASSQPTEYGYTF. This chain connects TRBV4-1 to TRBJ1-2; maybe TRBD1 (5 bases). CDR1 is MGHRA and CDR2 is YSYEKL in the germline V gene. This CDR3 contains 13 residues. Trimming took 2 bases from V and 5 from J, leaving 9 bases between them.

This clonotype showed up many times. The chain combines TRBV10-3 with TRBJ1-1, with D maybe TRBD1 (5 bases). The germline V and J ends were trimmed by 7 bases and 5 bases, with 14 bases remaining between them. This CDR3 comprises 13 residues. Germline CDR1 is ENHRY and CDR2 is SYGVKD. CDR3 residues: CAIIPDGATEAFF. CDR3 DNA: TGTGCCATCATTCCGGACGGGGCGACTGAAGCTTTCTTT.

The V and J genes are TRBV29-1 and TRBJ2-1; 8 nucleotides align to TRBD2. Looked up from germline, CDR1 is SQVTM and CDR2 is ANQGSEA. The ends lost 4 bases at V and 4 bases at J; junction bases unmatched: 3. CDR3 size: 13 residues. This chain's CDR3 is CSVVLAGYNEQFF. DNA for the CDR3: TGCAGCGTTGTATTAGCGGGGTACAATGAGCAGTTCTTC.

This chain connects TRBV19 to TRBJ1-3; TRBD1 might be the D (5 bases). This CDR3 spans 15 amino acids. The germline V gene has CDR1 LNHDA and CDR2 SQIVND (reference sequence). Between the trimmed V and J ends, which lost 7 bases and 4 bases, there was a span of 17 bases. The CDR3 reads CASTSGQRPGNTIYF. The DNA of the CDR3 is TGTGCCAGTACCTCGGGGCAACGTCCCGGAAACACCATATATTTT. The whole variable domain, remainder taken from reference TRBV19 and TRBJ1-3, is DGGITQSPKYLFRKEGQNVTLSCEQNLNHDAMYWYRQDPGQGLRLIYYSQIVNDFQKGDIAEGYSVSREKKESFPLTVTSAQKNPTAFYLCASTSGQRPGNTIYFGEGSWLTVV.

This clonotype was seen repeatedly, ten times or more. The CDR3 spells CASSPPVAYPGRGDTEAFF. CDR3 in DNA: TGTGCCAGCAGCCCCCCAGTGGCTTATCCCGGCAGGGGGGACACTGAAGCTTTCTTT. V is TRBV3-1 and J is TRBJ1-1, with 7 bases fitting TRBD1. V dropped 4 bases and J dropped 3; count of bases not matched to a gene: 20. The germline V gene has CDR1 LGHDT and CDR2 YNNKEL (reference sequence). The CDR3 is made up of 19 amino acids.

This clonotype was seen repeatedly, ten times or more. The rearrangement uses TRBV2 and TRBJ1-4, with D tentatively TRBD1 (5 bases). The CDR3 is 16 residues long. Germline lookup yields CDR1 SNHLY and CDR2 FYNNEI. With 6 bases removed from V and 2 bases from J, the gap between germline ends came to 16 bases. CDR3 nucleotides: TGTGCCAGCAGCTCCCTGGCGGGACCTACTAATGAAAAACTGTTTTTT. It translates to CASSSLAGPTNEKLFF.

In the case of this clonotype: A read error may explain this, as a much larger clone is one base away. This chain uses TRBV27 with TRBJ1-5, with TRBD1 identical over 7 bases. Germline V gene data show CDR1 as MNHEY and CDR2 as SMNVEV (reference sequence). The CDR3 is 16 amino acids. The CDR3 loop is CASRPGPGQKNQPHHF. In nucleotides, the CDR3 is TGTGCCAGCAGGCCTGGACCGGGACAGAAGAATCAGCCCCATCATTTT.

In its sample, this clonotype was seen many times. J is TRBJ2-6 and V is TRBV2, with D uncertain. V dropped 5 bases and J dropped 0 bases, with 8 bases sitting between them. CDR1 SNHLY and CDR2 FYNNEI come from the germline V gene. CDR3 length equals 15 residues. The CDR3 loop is CASSLDNSGANVLTF. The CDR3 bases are TGTGCCAGCAGTTTAGACAACTCTGGGGCCAACGTCCTGACTTTC.

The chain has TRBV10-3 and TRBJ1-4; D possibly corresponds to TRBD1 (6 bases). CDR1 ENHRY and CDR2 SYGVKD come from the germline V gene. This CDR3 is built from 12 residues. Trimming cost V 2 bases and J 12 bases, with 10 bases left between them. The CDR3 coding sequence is TGTGCCATCAGTGAGCCACAGGGAGAACTGTTTTTT. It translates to CAISEPQGELFF.

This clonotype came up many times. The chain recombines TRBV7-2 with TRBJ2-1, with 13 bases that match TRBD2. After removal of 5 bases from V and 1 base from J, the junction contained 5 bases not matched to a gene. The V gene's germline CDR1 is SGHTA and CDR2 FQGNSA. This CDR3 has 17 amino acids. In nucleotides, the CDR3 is TGTGCCAGCAGCCGTACTAGCGGGAGGGCGTCCTACAATGAGCAGTTCTTC. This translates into CASSRTSGRASYNEQFF.

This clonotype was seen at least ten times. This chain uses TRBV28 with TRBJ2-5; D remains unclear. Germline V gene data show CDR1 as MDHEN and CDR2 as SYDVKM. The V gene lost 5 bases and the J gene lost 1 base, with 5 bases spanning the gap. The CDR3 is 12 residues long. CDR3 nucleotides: TGTGCCAGCAGTGTGGGCCAAGAGACCCAGTACTTC. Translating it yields CASSVGQETQYF.

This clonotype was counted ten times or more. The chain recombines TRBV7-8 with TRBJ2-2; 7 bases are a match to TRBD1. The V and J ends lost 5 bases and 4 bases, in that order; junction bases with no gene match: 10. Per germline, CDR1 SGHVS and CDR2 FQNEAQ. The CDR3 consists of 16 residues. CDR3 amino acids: CASSVRGGAGTGELFF. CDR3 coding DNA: TGTGCCAGCAGCGTCCGAGGGGGCGCCGGCACCGGGGAGCTGTTTTTT.

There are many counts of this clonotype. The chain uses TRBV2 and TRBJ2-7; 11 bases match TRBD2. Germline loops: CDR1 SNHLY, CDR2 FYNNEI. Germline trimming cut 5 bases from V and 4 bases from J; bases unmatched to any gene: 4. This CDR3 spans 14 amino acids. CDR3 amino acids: CASSRLAGPYEQYF. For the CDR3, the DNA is TGTGCCAGCAGTCGACTAGCGGGACCGTACGAGCAGTACTTC.

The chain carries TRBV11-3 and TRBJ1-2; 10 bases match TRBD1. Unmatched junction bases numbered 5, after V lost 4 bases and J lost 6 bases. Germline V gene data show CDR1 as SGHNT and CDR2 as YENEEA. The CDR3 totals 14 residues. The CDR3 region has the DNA TGTGCCAGCAGCTCTGACAGGGGGCAGAATGGCTACACCTTC. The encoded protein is CASSSDRGQNGYTF.

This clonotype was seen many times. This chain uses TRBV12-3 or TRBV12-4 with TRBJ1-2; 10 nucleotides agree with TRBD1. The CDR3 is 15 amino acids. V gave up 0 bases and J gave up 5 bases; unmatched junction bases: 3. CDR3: CASSLARQGAYGYTF. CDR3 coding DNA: TGTGCCAGCAGTTTAGCGCGACAGGGGGCATATGGCTACACCTTC.